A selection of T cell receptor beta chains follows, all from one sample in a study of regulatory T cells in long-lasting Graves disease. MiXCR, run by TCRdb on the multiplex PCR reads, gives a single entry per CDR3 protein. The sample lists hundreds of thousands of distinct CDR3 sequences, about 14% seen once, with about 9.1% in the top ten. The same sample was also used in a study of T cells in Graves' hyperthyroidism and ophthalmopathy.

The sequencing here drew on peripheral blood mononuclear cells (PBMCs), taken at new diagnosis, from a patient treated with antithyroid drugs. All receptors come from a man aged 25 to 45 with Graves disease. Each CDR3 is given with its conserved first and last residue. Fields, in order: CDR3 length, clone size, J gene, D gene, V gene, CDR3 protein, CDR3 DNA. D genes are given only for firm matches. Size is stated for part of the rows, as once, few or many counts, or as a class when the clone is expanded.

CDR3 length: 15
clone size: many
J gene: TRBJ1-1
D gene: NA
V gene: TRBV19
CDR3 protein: CASSAGEYWNTEAFF
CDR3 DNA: TGTGCCAGTAGTGCTGGGGAGTACTGGAACACTGAAGCTTTCTTT

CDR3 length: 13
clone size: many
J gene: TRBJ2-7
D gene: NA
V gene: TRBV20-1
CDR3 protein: CSAREDRPYEQYF
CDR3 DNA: TGCAGTGCTAGAGAAGACAGACCCTACGAGCAGTACTTC

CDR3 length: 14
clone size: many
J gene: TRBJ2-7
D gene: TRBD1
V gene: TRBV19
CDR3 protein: CATSGQGAVYEQYF
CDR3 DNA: TGTGCCACCTCGGGACAGGGGGCGGTCTACGAGCAGTACTTC

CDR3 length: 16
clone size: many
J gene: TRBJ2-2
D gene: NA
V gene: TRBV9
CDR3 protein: CASSVGPFFLTGELFF
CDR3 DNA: TGTGCCAGCAGCGTAGGCCCATTCTTCCTGACCGGGGAGCTGTTTTTT

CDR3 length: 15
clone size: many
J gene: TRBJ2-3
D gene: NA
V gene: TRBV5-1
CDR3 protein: CASSFSSGPTDTQYF
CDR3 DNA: TGCGCCAGCAGCTTTTCGTCAGGGCCCACAGATACGCAGTATTTT

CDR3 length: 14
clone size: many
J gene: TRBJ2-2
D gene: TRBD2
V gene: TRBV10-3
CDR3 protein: CATRLAGASGELFF
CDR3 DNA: TGTGCCACTAGACTAGCGGGAGCCTCCGGGGAGCTGTTTTTT

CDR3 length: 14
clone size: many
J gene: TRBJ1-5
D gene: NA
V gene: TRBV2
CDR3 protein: CASRNRDGNQPQHF
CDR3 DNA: TGTGCCAGCAGAAACCGGGACGGTAATCAGCCCCAGCATTTT

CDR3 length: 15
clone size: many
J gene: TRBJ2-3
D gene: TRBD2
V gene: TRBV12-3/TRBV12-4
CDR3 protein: CASTPLAASTDTQYF
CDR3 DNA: TGTGCCAGCACCCCACTAGCGGCTAGCACAGATACGCAGTATTTT

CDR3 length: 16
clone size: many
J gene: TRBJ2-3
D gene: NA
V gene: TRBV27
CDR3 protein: CASGLLGLNPTDTQYF
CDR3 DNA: TGTGCCAGCGGCCTACTTGGACTTAACCCCACAGATACGCAGTATTTT

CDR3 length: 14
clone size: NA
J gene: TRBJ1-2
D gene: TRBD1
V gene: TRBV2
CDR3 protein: CASGQGVGWLGYTF
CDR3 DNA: TGTGCCAGCGGACAGGGGGTCGGGTGGCTTGGCTACACCTTC

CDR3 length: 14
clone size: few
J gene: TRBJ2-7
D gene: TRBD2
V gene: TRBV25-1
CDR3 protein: CARTVAGGLSEQYF
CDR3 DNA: TGTGCCAGAACGGTAGCGGGAGGGCTATCCGAGCAGTACTTC

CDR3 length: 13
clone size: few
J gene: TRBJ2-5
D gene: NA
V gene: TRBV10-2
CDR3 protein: CASGGTFQETQYF
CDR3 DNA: TGCGCCAGCGGGGGGACATTCCAAGAGACCCAGTACTTC

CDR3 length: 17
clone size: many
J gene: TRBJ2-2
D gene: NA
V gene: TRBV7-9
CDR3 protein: CASSLSFLAANTGELFF
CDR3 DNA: TGTGCCAGCAGCTTATCGTTTCTAGCTGCGAACACCGGGGAGCTGTTTTTT

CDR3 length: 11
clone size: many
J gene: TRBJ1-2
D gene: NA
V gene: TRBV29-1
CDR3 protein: CSVEVGMGYTF
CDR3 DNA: TGCAGCGTTGAAGTAGGGATGGGCTACACCTTC

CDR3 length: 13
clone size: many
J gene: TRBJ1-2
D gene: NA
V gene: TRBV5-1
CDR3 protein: CASSLATDNGYTF
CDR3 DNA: TGCGCCAGCAGCTTGGCGACGGACAATGGCTACACCTTC

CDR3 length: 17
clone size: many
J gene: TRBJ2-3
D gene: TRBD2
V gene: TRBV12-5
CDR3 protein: CASGLVPSGRAPDTQYF
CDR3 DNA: TGTGCTAGTGGTTTGGTCCCTAGCGGGAGGGCCCCAGATACGCAGTATTTT

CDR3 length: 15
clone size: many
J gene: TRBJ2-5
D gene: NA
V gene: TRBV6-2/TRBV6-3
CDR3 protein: CASSFTGTVDETQYF
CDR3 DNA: TGTGCCAGCAGTTTCACCGGGACGGTGGACGAGACCCAGTACTTC

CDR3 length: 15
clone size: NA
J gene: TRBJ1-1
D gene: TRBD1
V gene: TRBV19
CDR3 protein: CASSLLYRGHTEAFF
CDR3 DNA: TGTGCCAGTAGCCTCCTTTACAGGGGGCACACTGAAGCTTTCTTT

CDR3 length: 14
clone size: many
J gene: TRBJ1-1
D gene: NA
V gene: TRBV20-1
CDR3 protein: CSAHGGSMNTEAFF
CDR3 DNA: TGCAGTGCTCACGGGGGGAGCATGAACACTGAAGCTTTCTTT

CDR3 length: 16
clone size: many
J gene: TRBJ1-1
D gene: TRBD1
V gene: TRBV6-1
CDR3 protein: CASSPRDRGPGTEAFF
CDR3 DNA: TGTGCCAGCAGCCCCCGGGACAGGGGTCCTGGTACTGAAGCTTTCTTT

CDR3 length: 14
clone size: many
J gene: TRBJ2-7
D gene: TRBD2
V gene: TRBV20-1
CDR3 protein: CSARLGGRANEQYF
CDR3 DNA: TGCAGTGCTAGGTTGGGCGGGAGGGCCAACGAGCAGTACTTC

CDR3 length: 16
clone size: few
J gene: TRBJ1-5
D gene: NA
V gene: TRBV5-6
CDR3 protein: CASSKTGGLVGQPQHF
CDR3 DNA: TGTGCCAGCAGCAAAACCGGTGGGTTGGTAGGTCAGCCCCAGCATTTT

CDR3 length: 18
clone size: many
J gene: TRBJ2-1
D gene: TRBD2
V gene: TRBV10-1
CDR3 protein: CASSEWAGPVAGNNEQFF
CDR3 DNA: TGCGCCAGCAGTGAGTGGGCAGGGCCGGTAGCGGGTAACAATGAGCAGTTCTTC